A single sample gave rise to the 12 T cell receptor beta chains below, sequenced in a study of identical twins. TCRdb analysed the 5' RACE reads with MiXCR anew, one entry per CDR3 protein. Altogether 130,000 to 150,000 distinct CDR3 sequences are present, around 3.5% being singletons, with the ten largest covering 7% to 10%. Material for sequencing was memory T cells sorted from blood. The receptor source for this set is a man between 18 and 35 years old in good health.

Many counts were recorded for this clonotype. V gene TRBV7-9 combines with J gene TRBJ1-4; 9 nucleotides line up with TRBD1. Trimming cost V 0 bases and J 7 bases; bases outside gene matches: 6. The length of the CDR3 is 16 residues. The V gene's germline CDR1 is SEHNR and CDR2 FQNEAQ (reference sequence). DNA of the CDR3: TGTGCCAGCAGCTTAGCGTCTGACAGGGGGGCTGAAAAACTGTTTTTT. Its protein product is CASSLASDRGAEKLFF. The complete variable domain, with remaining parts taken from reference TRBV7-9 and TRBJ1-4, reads DTGVSQNPRHKITKRGQNVTFRCDPISEHNRLYWYRQTLGQGPEFLTYFQNEAQLEKSRLLSDRFSAERPKGSFSTLEIQRTEQGDSAMYLCASSLASDRGAEKLFFGSGTQLSVL.

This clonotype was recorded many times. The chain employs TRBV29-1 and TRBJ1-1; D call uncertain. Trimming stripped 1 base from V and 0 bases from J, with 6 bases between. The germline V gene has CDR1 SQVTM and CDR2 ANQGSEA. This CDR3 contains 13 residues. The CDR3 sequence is CSVEGQMNTEAFF. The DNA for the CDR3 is TGCAGCGTTGAAGGGCAGATGAACACTGAAGCTTTCTTT.

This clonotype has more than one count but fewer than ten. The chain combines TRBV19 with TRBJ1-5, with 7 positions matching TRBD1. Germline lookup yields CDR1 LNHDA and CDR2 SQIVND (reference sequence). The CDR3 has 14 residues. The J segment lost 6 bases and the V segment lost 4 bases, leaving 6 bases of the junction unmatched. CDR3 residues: CASSRQGGSQPQHF. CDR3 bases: TGTGCCAGTAGTAGACAGGGTGGCTCTCAGCCCCAGCATTTT.

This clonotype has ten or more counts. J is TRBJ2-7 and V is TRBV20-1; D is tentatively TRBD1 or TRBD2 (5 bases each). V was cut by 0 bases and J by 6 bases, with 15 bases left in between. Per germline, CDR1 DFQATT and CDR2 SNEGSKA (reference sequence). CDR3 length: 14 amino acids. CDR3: CSAREGTAIGEQYF. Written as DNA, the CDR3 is TGCAGTGCTAGAGAAGGGACCGCCATCGGCGAGCAGTACTTC.

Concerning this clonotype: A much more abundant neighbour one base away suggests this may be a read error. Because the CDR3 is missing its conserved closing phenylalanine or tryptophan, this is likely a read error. This CDR3 is CASSRGRANNEQFY. CDR3 DNA: TGTGCCAGCAGTCGGGGGAGGGCCAACAATGAGCAGTTCTAC. This chain uses TRBV12-3 or TRBV12-4 with TRBJ2-1; 7 bases map to TRBD2. The CDR3 runs to 14 residues. The junction had 6 bases not matched to a gene; V was cut back by 5 bases and J by 5 bases.

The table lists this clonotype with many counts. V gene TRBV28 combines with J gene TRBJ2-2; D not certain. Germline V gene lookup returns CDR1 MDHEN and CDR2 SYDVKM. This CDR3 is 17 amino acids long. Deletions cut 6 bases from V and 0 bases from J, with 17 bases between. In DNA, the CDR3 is TGTGCCAGCAGGGGGATGGGCCGATCATCGAACACCGGGGAGCTGTTTTTT. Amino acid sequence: CASRGMGRSSNTGELFF.

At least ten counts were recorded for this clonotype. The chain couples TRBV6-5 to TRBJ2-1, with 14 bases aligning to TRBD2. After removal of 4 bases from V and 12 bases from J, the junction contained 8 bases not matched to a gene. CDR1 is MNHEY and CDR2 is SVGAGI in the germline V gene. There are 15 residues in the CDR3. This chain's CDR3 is CASSSSGTSGSVQFF. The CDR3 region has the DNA TGTGCCAGCAGTTCGTCCGGGACTAGCGGGAGTGTGCAGTTCTTC.

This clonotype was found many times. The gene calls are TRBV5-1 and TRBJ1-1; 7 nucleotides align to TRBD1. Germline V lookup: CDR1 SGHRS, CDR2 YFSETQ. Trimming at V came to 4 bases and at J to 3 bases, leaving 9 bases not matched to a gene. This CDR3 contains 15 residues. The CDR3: CASSRQGFWDTEAFF. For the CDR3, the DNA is TGCGCCAGCAGCAGACAGGGTTTCTGGGACACTGAAGCTTTCTTT. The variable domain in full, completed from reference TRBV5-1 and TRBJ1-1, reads KAGVTQTPRYLIKTRGQQVTLSCSPISGHRSVSWYQQTPGQGLQFLFEYFSETQRNKGNFPGRFSGRQFSNSRSEMNVSTLELGDSALYLCASSRQGFWDTEAFFGQGTRLTVV.

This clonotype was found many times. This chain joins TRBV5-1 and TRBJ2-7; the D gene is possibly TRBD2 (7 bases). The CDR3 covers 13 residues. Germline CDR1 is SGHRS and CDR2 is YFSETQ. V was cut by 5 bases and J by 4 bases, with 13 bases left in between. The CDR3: CASRKGGAYEQYF. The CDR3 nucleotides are TGCGCCAGCAGAAAGGGGGGGGCGTACGAGCAGTACTTC.

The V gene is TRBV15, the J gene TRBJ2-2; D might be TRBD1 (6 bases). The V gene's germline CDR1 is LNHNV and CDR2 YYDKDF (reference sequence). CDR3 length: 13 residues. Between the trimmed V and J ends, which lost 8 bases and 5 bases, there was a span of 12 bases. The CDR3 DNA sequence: TGTGCCACCCAGGGACAACAGACCGGGGAGCTGTTTTTT. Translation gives CATQGQQTGELFF. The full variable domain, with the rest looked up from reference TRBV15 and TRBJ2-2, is DAMVIQNPRYQVTQFGKPVTLSCSQTLNHNVMYWYQQKSSQAPKLLFHYYDKDFNNEADTPDNFQSRRPNTSFCFLDIRSPGLGDTAMYLCATQGQQTGELFFGEGSRLTVL.

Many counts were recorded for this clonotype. The CDR3 sequence: CSASREFGEQFF. The DNA for the CDR3 is TGCAGTGCTAGCCGGGAGTTTGGTGAGCAGTTCTTC. The chain has TRBV20-1 and TRBJ2-1; D perhaps matches TRBD2 (6 bases). Between the trimmed V and J ends, which lost 3 bases and 9 bases, there was a span of 12 bases. Germline V lookup: CDR1 DFQATT, CDR2 SNEGSKA (reference sequence). This CDR3 is 12 amino acids long.

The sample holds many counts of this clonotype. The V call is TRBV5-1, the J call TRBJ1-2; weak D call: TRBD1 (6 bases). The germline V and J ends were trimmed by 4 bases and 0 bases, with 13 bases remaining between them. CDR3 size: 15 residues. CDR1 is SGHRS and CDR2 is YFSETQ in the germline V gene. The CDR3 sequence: CASSEKTGANYGYTF. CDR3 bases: TGCGCCAGCAGCGAAAAGACAGGAGCTAACTATGGCTACACCTTC.